This is a list of T cell receptor beta chains from one sample in a study of cytomegalovirus exposure and HLA in healthy donors. This table comes from immunoSEQ multiplex PCR, and its TCRdb copy is limited to in-frame clones, with some not included. Of roughly 83,000 clones in the sample, 65% to 80% were seen once. The sequencing input was PBMCs. These receptors were obtained from a man aged 60 to 75 in good health and CMV-seronegative. Each CDR3 is given with its conserved first and last residue. D genes are given only for firm matches. Part of the rows lack a size; the others show once, few, many or a class for expanded clones.

D	V	size	J	DNA	CDR3
.	TRBV7-9	.	TRBJ2-7	TGTGCCAGCAGCCTTCTAATAGTCCCCTACGAGCAGTACTTC	CASSLLIVPYEQYF
.	TRBV2	.	TRBJ2-2	TGTGCCAGCAGTGTACTCAACACCGGGGAGCTGTTTTTT	CASSVLNTGELFF
.	TRBV2	.	TRBJ1-2	TGTGCCAGCAGTAGCGAGACTAACTATGGCTACACCTTC	CASSSETNYGYTF
.	TRBV7-8	.	TRBJ2-1	TGTGCCAGCAGCTCAGAGGCCGGAAGCTCCTACAATGAGCAGTTCTTC	CASSSEAGSSYNEQFF
TRBD2	TRBV10-3	.	TRBJ2-1	TGTGCCATCAGTCAACTAGCGGGGGGGCCGGGAGAGCAGTTCTTC	CAISQLAGGPGEQFF
.	TRBV21-1	.	TRBJ1-5	TGTGCCAGCAGCCTAATTCCGACAGGGGACAATCAGCCCCAGCATTTT	CASSLIPTGDNQPQHF
.	TRBV5-6	.	TRBJ2-1	TGTGCCAGCAGCTTGGTCGGGGTTGCGGATGAGCAGTTCTTC	CASSLVGVADEQFF
.	TRBV9	.	TRBJ2-5	TGTGCCAGCAGCGTCCGGGACACCAGGGAGACCCAGTACTTC	CASSVRDTRETQYF
.	TRBV29-1	.	TRBJ2-5	TGCAGCGCGGGGGAAGAGACCCAGTACTTC	CSAGEETQYF
TRBD2	TRBV4-2	.	TRBJ2-3	TGTGCCAGCAGCCTAGCGGGGAGCACAGATACGCAGTATTTT	CASSLAGSTDTQYF
.	TRBV30	.	TRBJ2-7	TGTGCCTCACCGGACGGGGGATTC	CASPDGGF
.	TRBV19	few	TRBJ2-5	TGTGCCAGTAACGGGGGGCAGTCGTACCAAGAGACCCAGTACTTC	CASNGGQSYQETQYF
.	TRBV6-1	.	TRBJ2-7	TGTGCCAGCAGTGACCTGACACACTCCTACGAGCAGTACTTC	CASSDLTHSYEQYF
.	TRBV5-8	.	TRBJ1-1	TGTGCCAGCAGCTTGGTTCTGGGAAGGGGCACTGAAGCTTTCTTT	CASSLVLGRGTEAFF
.	TRBV29-1	.	TRBJ2-7	TGCAGCGCCGGGGGTGGGTCCTACGGCGAGCAGTACTTC	CSAGGGSYGEQYF
.	TRBV5-1	few	TRBJ1-4	TGCGCCAGCAGCCCCGGCCCCAACAGGGAATCAGAAAAACTGTTTTTT	CASSPGPNRESEKLFF
TRBD1	TRBV19	.	TRBJ2-7	TGTGCCAGTAGCCGGGGACAGGGGCCTTACGAGCAGTACTTC	CASSRGQGPYEQYF
.	TRBV11-2	.	TRBJ1-3	TGTGCCAGCAGCCTACAGGTTCTCTCTGGAAACACCATATATTTT	CASSLQVLSGNTIYF
.	TRBV21-1	.	TRBJ1-5	TGTGCCAGCAGCAAAGTAGACAATCAGCCCCAGCATTTT	CASSKVDNQPQHF
.	TRBV9	.	TRBJ2-6	TGTGCCAGCAGCGAGGAGGACTCTGGGGCCAACGTCCTGACTTTC	CASSEEDSGANVLTF
.	TRBV7-9	few	TRBJ2-6	TGTTCCAGCAGCTACGACAGGACCTCCTCTTCTGGGGCCAACGTCCTGACTTTC	CSSSYDRTSSSGANVLTF
TRBD2	TRBV2	.	TRBJ2-3	TGTGCCAGCAGCGGACTAGCGGGGGGAGCGCAGTATTTT	CASSGLAGGAQYF
TRBD1	TRBV19	.	TRBJ1-4	TGTGCCAGTAGTATGGGACAGCCGGCAACTAATGAAAAACTGTTTTTT	CASSMGQPATNEKLFF
.	TRBV19	.	TRBJ1-4	TGTGCCAGTAGTATACGGGGTCCTAATGAAAAACTGTTTTTT	CASSIRGPNEKLFF
.	TRBV5-1	.	TRBJ2-2	TGCGCCAGCAGCTTGTTGCAGGGTACCACCGGGGAGCTGTTTTTT	CASSLLQGTTGELFF
TRBD1	TRBV7-9	.	TRBJ1-2	TGTGCCAGCAGCGCACAGGGTGCGGACAGGGCGACTAACTATGGCTACACCTTC	CASSAQGADRATNYGYTF
.	TRBV25-1	once	TRBJ2-7	TGTGCCAGCAGTGAGCGGGGCCGGGGTGAGGGCTACGAGCAGTACTTC	CASSERGRGEGYEQYF
TRBD1	TRBV5-1	.	TRBJ1-1	TGCGCCAGCAGCTCGACAGGGACCCAGGGGGCTTTCTTT	CASSSTGTQGAFF
.	TRBV6-6	once	TRBJ2-7	TGTGCCAGCAGTTACTCGCCAGAACCTGCCTACGAGCAGTACTTC	CASSYSPEPAYEQYF
TRBD1	TRBV29-1	.	TRBJ2-4	TGCAGCGTTGAAAAGCAGGGGGCTTCCATTCAGTACTTC	CSVEKQGASIQYF
TRBD1	TRBV27	once	TRBJ1-5	TGTGCCAGCAAATTAAGGGCGTATTGGACAGGGAATCAGCCCCAGCATTTT	CASKLRAYWTGNQPQHF
.	TRBV2	.	TRBJ2-7	TGTGCCAGCAAAAGAGATGCAGGCTACGAGCAGTACTTC	CASKRDAGYEQYF
TRBD1	TRBV5-1	once	TRBJ2-5	TGCGCCAGCAGCTCCGACAGGGTTGGGGACGGGGAGACCCAGTACTTC	CASSSDRVGDGETQYF
.	TRBV2	once	TRBJ2-2	TGTGCCAGCAGTGAACTAGCCCTAGGGACCGGGGAGCTGTTTTTT	CASSELALGTGELFF
.	TRBV6-1	.	TRBJ1-5	TGTGCCAGCAGTGAAGGGGGAGGACCGGGCAATCAGCCCCAGCATTTT	CASSEGGGPGNQPQHF
.	TRBV29-1	.	TRBJ2-3	TGCAGCGTGATATCTAGAGGAGGGGGGGCGTCGAGGACGCAGTATTTT	CSVISRGGGASRTQYF
TRBD1	TRBV5-1	once	TRBJ2-7	TGCGCCAGCAGCTTGGGCGGGACAGGGTTCTCCTACGAGCAGTACTTC	CASSLGGTGFSYEQYF
.	TRBV6-1	.	TRBJ2-5	TGTGCCAGCAGTGATTGGGCAGTTCAAGAGACCCAGTACTTC	CASSDWAVQETQYF
.	TRBV7-9	.	TRBJ1-2	TGTGCCAGCAGCGAGGGGGGGTATGGCTACACCTTC	CASSEGGYGYTF
TRBD1	TRBV9	.	TRBJ2-7	TGTGCCAGCAGCGTGGAAGGACAGGGCTCCTACGAGCAGTACTTC	CASSVEGQGSYEQYF
.	TRBV4-1	.	TRBJ1-2	TGCGCCAGCAGCCAAGATGAGGAAAACTATGGCTACACCTTC	CASSQDEENYGYTF
.	TRBV9	once	TRBJ2-3	TGTGCCAGCAGCGGACAGACACCCTCTTTT	CASSGQTPSF
.	TRBV4-1	.	TRBJ2-7	TGCGCCAGCAGCCACGGAGGGGTGACAGGGACCTACGAGCAGTACTTC	CASSHGGVTGTYEQYF
TRBD1	TRBV6-1	.	TRBJ2-1	TGTGCCAGCAGTAAACAGGGACAGGGTTACAATGAGCAGTTCTTC	CASSKQGQGYNEQFF
.	TRBV7-2	.	TRBJ1-6	TGTGCCAGCAGCGCCGTCCGAGATTCACCCCTCCACTTT	CASSAVRDSPLHF
.	TRBV18	.	TRBJ2-3	TGTGCCAGCTCACCACCCAGTGGCACAGATACGCAGTATTTT	CASSPPSGTDTQYF
TRBD1	TRBV7-3	.	TRBJ2-3	TGTGCCAGCAGCTCAGGGCCGGGACAGCCTAGCACAGATACGCAGTATTTT	CASSSGPGQPSTDTQYF
TRBD2	TRBV27	once	TRBJ2-3	TGTGCCAGCAGTTCTACGGGGAGGGCAGATACGCAGTATTTT	CASSSTGRADTQYF
.	TRBV10-2	.	TRBJ2-2	TGCGCCAGCAGTCCCCTTGGGGGGATGAACACCGGGGAGCTGTTTTTT	CASSPLGGMNTGELFF
.	TRBV5-1	.	TRBJ2-2	TGCGCCAGCAGCTTGGCCAGGGCCTTCCAGGGGATTCACGGGGAGCTGTTTTTT	CASSLARAFQGIHGELFF
.	TRBV7-9	.	TRBJ2-7	TGTGCCAGCAGCCCCATGTACGAGCAGTACTTC	CASSPMYEQYF
TRBD1	TRBV5-1	.	TRBJ1-1	TGCGCCAGCAGCTCGGGACAGCAGAACACTGAAGCTTTCTTT	CASSSGQQNTEAFF
TRBD1	TRBV7-9	.	TRBJ1-2	TGTGCCAGCAGCTCGACAGGGGTCAGCTACACCTTC	CASSSTGVSYTF